The rows below give T cell receptor beta chains drawn from one sample of a study of control samples from healthy donors and cancer patients. Assay: immunoSEQ multiplex PCR; the TCRdb copy retains only in-frame clones and omits some. In the table there are roughly 120,000 clones, around 88% of which are singletons. The sequenced sample consisted of blood. These receptors were obtained from a man aged 40-55 years in good health. CDR3s leave out the opening cysteine and the closing phenylalanine or tryptophan. Each record gives: V gene, D gene, J gene, clone size, CDR3 protein. D genes are given only for firm matches. Rows may omit the clone size; those that give it use once, few, many or a size class.

>TRBV7-9|NA|TRBJ1-4|NA
ASSFGYDVLGGEKLF
>TRBV20-1|NA|TRBJ2-1|NA
SARANEQF
>TRBV24-1|NA|TRBJ2-1|NA
ATSDTPSSYNEQF
>TRBV5-1|NA|TRBJ2-7|once
ASGSGTLIYEQY
>TRBV11-3|TRBD1|TRBJ2-1|NA
ASSSTGVGFGEQF
>TRBV10-1|NA|TRBJ1-2|NA
ASSDFGDGYT
>TRBV18|NA|TRBJ1-3|NA
ASSGRDGGNTIY
>TRBV5-8|TRBD2|TRBJ2-7|NA
ASSLEDGRAYEQY
>TRBV18|NA|TRBJ2-1|NA
ASSPLQLGSNEQF
>TRBV19|NA|TRBJ2-3|few
ASSIDQGGFSTDTQY
>TRBV6-5|NA|TRBJ1-5|NA
ASRGAYSNQPQH
>TRBV6-4|NA|TRBJ2-2|NA
ASSEQGTGELF
>TRBV7-2|NA|TRBJ1-5|once
ASSPLLSQPQH
>TRBV24-1|NA|TRBJ1-2|NA
ATSDWRNNYGYT
>TRBV2|TRBD1|TRBJ2-5|NA
ASGLQGGETQY
>TRBV25-1|NA|TRBJ1-4|few
ASSESPGQLRANEKLF
>TRBV2|TRBD1|TRBJ1-2|NA
ASNMGQGEVGYT
>TRBV9|TRBD1|TRBJ1-2|NA
ASSEATGARTYGYT
>TRBV19|NA|TRBJ2-2|few
ASSTGGLSAGELF
>TRBV30|NA|TRBJ1-2|NA
AFRRGSGYT
>TRBV3-1/TRBV3-2|NA|TRBJ1-2|NA
ASSQESRANYGYT
>TRBV7-9|TRBD1|TRBJ1-2|NA
ASSYRDRGYYGYT
>TRBV4-1|TRBD1|TRBJ1-2|NA
ASRQGAQSMFGGYT
>TRBV24-1|TRBD2|TRBJ2-1|NA
ATSDFKRGSSYNEQF
>TRBV6-5|NA|TRBJ1-1|NA
ATKSGQNTEAF
>TRBV30|NA|TRBJ1-2|few
AWRLSGGGYT
>TRBV25-1|TRBD2|TRBJ2-1|NA
ASSRAGGSYEQF
>TRBV19|NA|TRBJ1-1|once
ASSTGQLEAF
>TRBV20-1|NA|TRBJ2-4|NA
SAPGPGIQY
>TRBV30|NA|TRBJ1-2|NA
AWSVKQNYGYT
>TRBV2|TRBD1|TRBJ1-2|NA
ANFEQGSPYGYT
>TRBV19|NA|TRBJ2-4|NA
ASSPEVAKNIQY
>TRBV2|NA|TRBJ2-5|NA
ASSARGRETQY
>TRBV19|TRBD1|TRBJ1-3|NA
ASSGSTGGRGNTIY
>TRBV24-1|TRBD1|TRBJ2-7|NA
ATSDLGQGGYEQY
>TRBV4-1|TRBD1|TRBJ1-2|few
ASSSTGQGVRGYT
>TRBV5-8|NA|TRBJ1-5|NA
ASSRGRSNQPQH
>TRBV7-2|TRBD2|TRBJ2-5|NA
ASRLRAGGPETQY
>TRBV29-1|NA|TRBJ2-2|NA
SVGGGTGELF
>TRBV5-1|NA|TRBJ2-3|NA
ASSLQDPTDTQY
>TRBV5-1|NA|TRBJ1-1|NA
ASSLVSGRIEAF
>TRBV29-1|NA|TRBJ2-1|NA
SVNRNSDNEQF
>TRBV10-3|NA|TRBJ1-1|NA
AISDGLTNTEAF
>TRBV10-2|NA|TRBJ1-4|NA
ASSGTVDRVGF
>TRBV11-3|NA|TRBJ2-1|NA
ASSFRVGGRNEQF
>TRBV3-1/TRBV3-2|NA|TRBJ1-6|once
ASSQDWANSPLH
>TRBV12-3/TRBV12-4|NA|TRBJ1-1|NA
ASSLVEWNEAF
>TRBV18|NA|TRBJ1-2|NA
ASSPQKGTYGYT
>TRBV4-3|NA|TRBJ1-2|NA
ASSQDRQLYGYT
>TRBV15|NA|TRBJ1-5|NA
ATSKRGVDQPQH
>TRBV11-3|TRBD2|TRBJ2-5|NA
ASSLEGRGGTETQY
>TRBV10-3|NA|TRBJ2-3|NA
AIRQGTDTQY
>TRBV5-6|NA|TRBJ2-7|NA
ASSGTSQQY
>TRBV6-1|NA|TRBJ2-3|NA
ASSERTTDADTQY
>TRBV6-2/TRBV6-3|NA|TRBJ1-5|few
ASSYSGRINQPQH